The clone carrying this T cell receptor beta chain has only a few counts. Its target is unknown. The data derive from a study of cytomegalovirus exposure and HLA in healthy donors. Across the whole study: Earlier sequencing of 150 million to 200 million T cells yielded roughly 120 million unique TCR beta sequences.

General study results and limits: Relative to equally common others, HLA-associated TCR beta chains showed greater clonal expansion in a later analysis. Presence/absence results assume similar sequencing depth per donor, which may not hold.

The PCR used 60 Vbeta and 13 Jbeta primers. Clones were sequenced by immunoSEQ multiplex PCR, and TCRdb holds only the in-frame ones, with some missing. In the table there are around 150,000 clones, about 80% of which are singletons. These donors counted as nominally healthy when sampled, but unrecorded immune exposures were likely. The TCR originated in a man aged 40-49 years in good health and CMV-seronegative. Sequenced: PBMCs.

In DNA, the CDR3 is TGTGCCAGCAGTGCCAGCGGGAGTTACAATGAGCAGTTCTTC. Translating gives CASSASGSYNEQFF. V usage is TRBV2 and J usage is TRBJ2-1; 8 nucleotides align to TRBD2. CDR1 is SNHLY and CDR2 is FYNNEI in the germline V gene. V was clipped by 4 bases and J by 4 bases; unmatched bases: 3. The CDR3 contains 14 residues.